This paragraph reports one T cell receptor beta chain. Original data processing: It was from reference gene primer amplification that nucleated cell counts were estimated. The method was immunoSEQ multiplex PCR; TCRdb's version includes in-frame clones alone and lacks a portion of them. V and J calls and clone size are given by that table; D and trimming were obtained from the DNA. The sample includes fewer than 250,000 clones, approximately 91% seen only once; the top ten take 0.72%. The data are from a study of blood T cell repertoires in COVID-19. The receptor was isolated from a man between 40 and 49 years old with acute or convalescent COVID-19. The sequenced sample consisted of peripheral blood.

The CDR3 is CATSDGLRGLRTDTQYF. The CDR3 coding sequence is TGTGCCACCAGTGATGGTCTTAGGGGGCTTCGCACAGATACGCAGTATTTT. This chain links TRBV24-1 with TRBJ2-3; 7 bases fit TRBD1. V dropped 3 bases and J dropped 1; count of bases not matched to a gene: 9. Germline-derived CDR1 and CDR2 are KGHDR and SFDVKD. The CDR3 consists of 17 residues.